These 27 T cell receptor beta chains were all obtained from the same sample, sequenced in a study of OX40 agonist ivuxolimab in advanced cancers. Data came from immunoSEQ multiplex PCR; TCRdb stores just in-frame clones and leaves some out. The repertoire holds 45,000 to 60,000 clones, with approximately 87% as singletons. The sample was CD4+ or CD8+ T cells sorted from blood, taken in a trial of the OX40 agonist ivuxolimab. The receptors were sampled from an adult with an advanced solid tumor such as melanoma, head and neck, liver or kidney cancer.

The V call is TRBV7-9, the J call TRBJ1-3; TRBD1 matches at 9 bases. Germline CDR1 is SEHNR and CDR2 is FQNEAQ (reference sequence). This CDR3 contains 14 residues. The junction had 5 bases not matched to a gene; V was cut back by 4 bases and J by 7 bases. CDR3 protein: CASSYGTGSNTIYF. CDR3 in DNA: TGTGCCAGCAGCTACGGGACAGGGTCCAACACCATATATTTT.

This clone was detected only once. V is TRBV5-5 and J is TRBJ1-6; TRBD1 agrees at 7 bases. Per germline, CDR1 SGHKS and CDR2 YYEKEE (reference sequence). V lost 4 bases, J lost 9 bases, and 10 bases stayed unmatched. The CDR3 length is 15 residues. This CDR3 reads CASSHLGQSSSPLHF. CDR3 DNA sequence: TGTGCCAGCAGCCACCTGGGACAGTCAAGTTCACCCCTCCACTTT.

This sequence joins TRBV5-4 and TRBJ2-1; D unresolved. Trimming removed 2 bases from V and 1 base from J, with 10 bases in between. The CDR3 is 15 residues long. Germline-derived CDR1 and CDR2 are SGHNT and YYREEE (reference sequence). Here the CDR3 DNA reads TGTGCCAGCAGCTTAGTTACAGCTTCCTACAATGAGCAGTTCTTC. Encoded protein: CASSLVTASYNEQFF.

V usage is TRBV5-1 and J usage is TRBJ1-3; tentative D call: TRBD1 (5 bases). CDR1 and CDR2 from the germline V gene are SGHRS and YFSETQ. The CDR3 covers 16 residues. The V end was cut by 0 bases, the J end by 0 bases, with 10 bases between. CDR3 nucleotide sequence: TGCGCCAGCAGCTTGGAGGGGCCCTACTCTGGAAACACCATATATTTT. Its protein product is CASSLEGPYSGNTIYF.

The CDR3 coding sequence is TGTGCCAGCAGCTTAGATATTCCTGGGGGAGCTTTCTTT. It codes for CASSLDIPGGAFF. The chain joins TRBV11-2 to TRBJ1-1; maybe TRBD1 (5 bases). V lost 0 bases to trimming and J lost 10 bases, with 12 bases between them. Germline V gene lookup returns CDR1 SGHAT and CDR2 FQNNGV. The CDR3 extends over 13 amino acids.

This sequence joins TRBV9 and TRBJ1-2; 8 bases are a match to TRBD1. The CDR3 has 15 amino acids. Germline V CDR1 and CDR2: SGDLS, YYNGEE. V lost 4 bases and J lost 2; bases outside the gene matches: 7. This CDR3 reads CASSPRTGSNYGYTF. DNA of the CDR3: TGTGCCAGCAGCCCACGGACAGGGTCGAACTATGGCTACACCTTC.

This clone was seen a few times. The gene calls are TRBV2 and TRBJ1-6, with unresolved D. The germline gives CDR1 SNHLY, CDR2 FYNNEI. V lost 7 bases, J lost 10 bases, and 11 bases lay in between. This CDR3 comprises 12 residues. DNA for the CDR3: TGTGCCAGCAAAGGGTTGGACTCACCCCTCCACTTT. Its protein is CASKGLDSPLHF.

This rearrangement joins TRBV6-1 to TRBJ2-2, with no clear D. Germline CDR1 and CDR2: MNHNS and SASEGT. The CDR3 sequence is 16 residues long. The V gene lost 3 bases and the J gene lost 0 bases, with 11 bases spanning the gap. The CDR3, as DNA: TGTGCCAGCAGTGATTTCGGGCAGTCGAACACCGGGGAGCTGTTTTTT. Amino acids: CASSDFGQSNTGELFF.

The chain carries TRBV15 and TRBJ2-6; D uncertain. The CDR3 contains 15 residues. Between the trimmed V and J ends, which lost 5 bases and 2 bases, there was a span of 10 bases. Germline CDR1 and CDR2: LNHNV and YYDKDF (reference sequence). The CDR3 coding sequence is TGTGCCACCAGCCGGCTGAGAACTGGGGCCAACGTCCTGACTTTC. Translation gives CATSRLRTGANVLTF.

The chain uses TRBV30 and TRBJ1-5; D unclear. The CDR3 covers 12 residues. Germline V CDR1 and CDR2: GTSNPN, SVGIG (reference sequence). V gave up 3 bases and J gave up 2 bases, with 5 bases separating them. CDR3 nucleotide sequence: TGTGCCTGGAGCGCGGGCAATCAGCCCCAGCATTTT. It specifies CAWSAGNQPQHF.

The rearrangement uses TRBV6-6 and TRBJ2-4, with 8 nucleotides matching TRBD1. The V gene end was trimmed by 7 bases and the J gene end by 5 bases; junction bases not matched to a gene: 4. CDR3 length equals 13 residues. From germline, CDR1 is MNHNY and CDR2 SVGAGI (reference sequence). The DNA for the CDR3 is TGTGCCAGCACCGCACAGGGGGAAAACATTCAGTACTTC. This sequence encodes CASTAQGENIQYF.

The V call is TRBV6-5, the J call TRBJ1-3; D remains ambiguous. Germline V lookup: CDR1 MNHEY, CDR2 SVGAGI. V was trimmed by 0 bases and J by 10 bases, leaving 10 bases between them. This CDR3 has 13 residues. CDR3 amino acids: CASSYSRLDTIYF. CDR3 DNA sequence: TGTGCCAGCAGTTACTCTCGCCTGGATACCATATATTTT.

The chain links TRBV18 to TRBJ1-1; unclear D gene. With 3 bases removed from V and 0 bases from J, the gap between germline ends came to 8 bases. The CDR3 loop spans 14 amino acids. Germline V gene data show CDR1 as KGHSH and CDR2 as LQKENI. Here the CDR3 DNA reads TGTGCCAGCTCACCGACAAATATGAACACTGAAGCTTTCTTT. It encodes CASSPTNMNTEAFF.

The chain has TRBV5-1 and TRBJ2-1, with 7 bases identical to TRBD1. The CDR3 sequence is 14 residues long. Trimming removed 3 bases from V and 0 bases from J; junction bases left unmatched: 0. Per germline, CDR1 SGHRS and CDR2 YFSETQ. CDR3 residues: CASSSGGSYNEQFF. In nucleotides, the CDR3 is TGCGCCAGCAGCTCAGGGGGCTCCTACAATGAGCAGTTCTTC.

The DNA for the CDR3 is TGTGCCAGCAGCTTGGGTAGCGGGGTGGGCTATGAGCAGTTCTTC. Residues: CASSLGSGVGYEQFF. The chain combines TRBV11-3 with TRBJ2-1; 8 positions agree with TRBD2. The germline V gene encodes CDR1 SGHNT and CDR2 YENEEA. There are 15 residues in the CDR3. The V and J ends lost 3 bases and 8 bases, in that order; junction bases with no gene match: 9.

The count of this clone is one. This chain joins TRBV10-3 and TRBJ1-2; tentatively, D is TRBD1 (6 bases). CDR3 length equals 15 residues. Deletions cut 6 bases from V and 4 bases from J, with 18 bases between. Germline V gene data show CDR1 as ENHRY and CDR2 as SYGVKD. The CDR3 protein is CAISGGFGTIYGYTF. In DNA, the CDR3 is TGTGCCATCAGCGGAGGGTTCGGGACAATCTATGGCTACACCTTC.

This sequence joins TRBV5-1 and TRBJ1-1; no firm D call. This CDR3 contains 14 residues. Germline loops: CDR1 SGHRS, CDR2 YFSETQ. V dropped 3 bases and J dropped 2 bases, with 11 bases sitting between them. The CDR3 loop reads CASSSSWANTEAFF. DNA of the CDR3: TGCGCCAGCAGCTCGTCATGGGCAAACACTGAAGCTTTCTTT.

The chain employs TRBV9 and TRBJ1-5; TRBD1 might be the D (6 bases). Germline-derived CDR1 and CDR2 are SGDLS and YYNGEE. Trimming cost V 0 bases and J 7 bases, with 14 bases left between them. The CDR3 is 15 residues long. The CDR3 loop reads CASSVGGAKGQPQHF. The CDR3 DNA reads as TGTGCCAGCAGCGTAGGGGGGGCAAAGGGGCAGCCCCAGCATTTT. Combining the CDR3 with reference TRBV9 and TRBJ1-5 gives the whole variable domain DSGVTQTPKHLITATGQRVTLRCSPRSGDLSVYWYQQSLDQGLQFLIQYYNGEERAKGNILERFSAQQFPDLHSELNLSSLELGDSALYFCASSVGGAKGQPQHFGDGTRLSIL.

J is TRBJ1-6 and V is TRBV11-2, with 8 bases lining up with TRBD1. J gave up 5 bases and V 5 bases, and 8 bases lay outside the gene matches. Per germline, CDR1 SGHAT and CDR2 FQNNGV. This CDR3 has 16 residues. In DNA, the CDR3 is TGTGCCAGCAGCCCGCCGACAGGGGCGCATAATTCACCCCTCCACTTT. This codes for CASSPPTGAHNSPLHF. Complete variable domain (other parts from reference TRBV11-2 and TRBJ1-6): EAGVAQSPRYKIIEKRQSVAFWCNPISGHATLYWYQQILGQGPKLLIQFQNNGVVDDSQLPKDRFSAERLKGVDSTLKIQPAKLEDSAVYLCASSPPTGAHNSPLHFGNGTRLTVT.

The V call is TRBV19, the J call TRBJ2-5; 8 bases are shared with TRBD2. Per the germline V gene, CDR1 is LNHDA and CDR2 is SQIVND (reference sequence). This CDR3 has 15 residues. Trimming removed 5 bases from V and 1 base from J; junction bases left unmatched: 6. CDR3 in DNA: TGTGCCAGTAGTCGTAGCGGGGTCCCCCAAGAGACCCAGTACTTC. Translating it yields CASSRSGVPQETQYF.

The gene calls are TRBV6-6 and TRBJ1-2; D possibly corresponds to TRBD1 (5 bases). Germline V CDR1 and CDR2: MNHNY, SVGAGI (reference sequence). The CDR3 spans 14 residues. With 2 bases removed from V and 4 bases from J, the gap between germline ends came to 11 bases. This CDR3 is CASSYGGTGYGYTF. CDR3 bases: TGTGCCAGCAGTTACGGCGGTACAGGCTATGGCTACACCTTC.

The chain couples TRBV9 to TRBJ2-5; D not resolved. Trimming left V 2 bases short and J 1 base short, with 18 bases between. CDR3 length: 17 residues. Germline CDR1 reads SGDLS; CDR2 reads YYNGEE. The CDR3 nucleotides read TGTGCCAGCAGCGTTCTAGGTTTCGGCGGAACCCAAGAGACCCAGTACTTC. As protein: CASSVLGFGGTQETQYF.

Only one count was recorded for this clone. The chain recombines TRBV6-1 with TRBJ2-7, with a possible D match to TRBD2 (5 bases). The CDR3 contains 12 residues. The germline V gene encodes CDR1 MNHNS and CDR2 SASEGT. Trimming cost V 10 bases and J 5 bases, with 15 bases left between them. CDR3 DNA sequence: TGTGCCACAGCTGGACTTGGGAACGAGCAGTACTTC. This sequence encodes CATAGLGNEQYF.

J is TRBJ1-1 and V is TRBV7-3; 7 nucleotides match TRBD1. Looked up from germline, CDR1 is SGHTA and CDR2 is FQGTGA. CDR3 length: 14 amino acids. The V segment lost 2 bases and the J segment 11 bases; nucleotides outside the gene matches: 11. This CDR3 reads CASSLRPRQGEAFF. The CDR3 DNA is TGTGCCAGCAGCTTACGACCCAGACAGGGAGAGGCTTTCTTT.

The CDR3 nucleotides read TGTGCCAGCAGTGGTTCAGGGGTCCAAGAGACCCAGTACTTC. Amino acids: CASSGSGVQETQYF. V gene TRBV27 combines with J gene TRBJ2-5; a weak D match, TRBD1 (6 bases). Looked up from germline, CDR1 is MNHEY and CDR2 is SMNVEV (reference sequence). Trimming shortened V by 5 bases and J by 1 base, and 11 bases separated the two germline ends. There are 14 residues in the CDR3.

The CDR3 loop is CSAAPGIDYGYTF. The CDR3 DNA sequence: TGCAGCGCCGCGCCCGGGATCGACTATGGCTACACCTTC. This chain connects TRBV29-1 to TRBJ1-2; D is unclear. V was trimmed by 7 bases and J by 3 bases, leaving 15 bases between them. Germline values: CDR1 SQVTM, CDR2 ANQGSEA. The CDR3 has 13 residues.

The chain couples TRBV30 to TRBJ2-4; D unresolved. V was pared by 0 bases and J by 3 bases, with 15 bases between. This CDR3 has 16 residues. CDR1 GTSNPN and CDR2 SVGIG come from the germline V gene (reference sequence). CDR3 amino acids: CAWSVGRRLGKNIQYF. CDR3 DNA: TGTGCCTGGAGTGTAGGCAGGCGGCTAGGCAAAAACATTCAGTACTTC.